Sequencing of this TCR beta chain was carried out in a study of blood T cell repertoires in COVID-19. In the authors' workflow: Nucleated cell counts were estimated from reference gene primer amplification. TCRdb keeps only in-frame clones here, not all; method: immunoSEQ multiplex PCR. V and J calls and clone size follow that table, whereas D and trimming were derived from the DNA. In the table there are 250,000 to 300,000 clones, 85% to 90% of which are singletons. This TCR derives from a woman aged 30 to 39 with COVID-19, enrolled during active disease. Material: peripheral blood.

The CDR3 is CASSRADPGLAGGGSETQYF. In DNA form, the CDR3 reads TGTGCCAGCAGCCGAGCCGACCCGGGACTAGCGGGAGGCGGATCAGAGACCCAGTACTTC. This chain uses TRBV3-1 (or the pseudogene TRBV3-2) with TRBJ2-5, with TRBD2 matching 15 bases. From germline, CDR1 is LGHDT and CDR2 YNNKEL (reference sequence). CDR3 size: 20 residues. V shed 4 bases and J 4 bases; nucleotides not matched to a gene: 16.